This is a list of T cell receptor beta chains from one sample in a study of metastatic and nonmetastatic thyroid tumors. Through MiXCR, TCRdb re-clonotyped the PCR reads. Of more than 35,000 clones in the sample, 17% are singletons; the top ten hold less than 7.5%. The source material was blood. The receptors shown here come from a male donor with papillary thyroid cancer or a benign thyroid nodule (not recorded which). Some clones in this sample may be carry-over from other donors' samples. Each CDR3 is given with its conserved first and last residue. The order of the fields is J gene, clone size, D gene, V gene, CDR3 protein, CDR3 DNA. The D gene is left open where the match is weak. Expanded clones are given a class, and other clones once, few, many or no size at all.

j_gene: TRBJ2-5
abundance: many
d_gene: NA
v_gene: TRBV9
CDR3aa: CASSVDIEETQYF
CDR3nt: TGTGCCAGCAGCGTAGATATCGAGGAGACCCAGTACTTC

j_gene: TRBJ2-2
abundance: many
d_gene: TRBD2
v_gene: TRBV11-2
CDR3aa: CASSRATLAITGELFF
CDR3nt: TGTGCCAGCAGCCGGGCGACACTAGCGATCACCGGGGAGCTGTTTTTT

j_gene: TRBJ1-1
abundance: many
d_gene: TRBD1
v_gene: TRBV2
CDR3aa: CASSDHSGTGLEAFF
CDR3nt: TGTGCCAGCAGTGATCATTCTGGGACAGGGCTTGAAGCTTTCTTT

j_gene: TRBJ2-1
abundance: many
d_gene: TRBD2
v_gene: TRBV10-2
CDR3aa: CASKRELEENEQFF
CDR3nt: TGCGCCAGCAAGCGGGAGTTAGAGGAGAATGAGCAGTTCTTC

j_gene: TRBJ2-5
abundance: many
d_gene: NA
v_gene: TRBV6-1
CDR3aa: CASSEGSANQETQYF
CDR3nt: TGTGCCAGCAGTGAAGGGTCGGCAAACCAAGAGACCCAGTACTTC

j_gene: TRBJ2-7
abundance: NA
d_gene: TRBD1
v_gene: TRBV6-1
CDR3aa: CASGTGHYEEYF
CDR3nt: TGTGCCAGTGGGACAGGACACTACGAGGAGTACTTC

j_gene: TRBJ2-7
abundance: few
d_gene: TRBD1
v_gene: TRBV24-1
CDR3aa: CATSYRRTGGSYEQYF
CDR3nt: TGTGCCACCAGTTATCGCCGGACAGGGGGCTCCTACGAGCAGTACTTC

j_gene: TRBJ2-7
abundance: many
d_gene: NA
v_gene: TRBV5-6
CDR3aa: CASSLRGLYYEQYF
CDR3nt: TGTGCCAGCAGCTTGCGAGGGTTATACTACGAGCAGTACTTC

j_gene: TRBJ2-1
abundance: NA
d_gene: TRBD1
v_gene: TRBV20-1
CDR3aa: CSARDRYRGYEQFF
CDR3nt: TGCAGTGCTAGAGATCGGTACAGGGGCTATGAGCAGTTCTTC

j_gene: TRBJ1-1
abundance: many
d_gene: TRBD1
v_gene: TRBV11-2
CDR3aa: CASSLFTADRGTEAFF
CDR3nt: TGTGCCAGCAGCTTGTTTACCGCGGACAGGGGAACTGAAGCTTTCTTT

j_gene: TRBJ1-5
abundance: many
d_gene: NA
v_gene: TRBV2
CDR3aa: CASSIGQPQHF
CDR3nt: TGTGCCAGCAGTATCGGCCAGCCCCAGCATTTT

j_gene: TRBJ2-7
abundance: many
d_gene: NA
v_gene: TRBV7-9
CDR3aa: CASSLSYEQYF
CDR3nt: TGTGCCAGCAGCCTCAGCTACGAGCAGTACTTC

j_gene: TRBJ2-7
abundance: many
d_gene: NA
v_gene: TRBV2
CDR3aa: CASRGIAGDSYEQYF
CDR3nt: TGTGCCAGCAGGGGAATCGCAGGTGACTCCTACGAGCAGTACTTC

j_gene: TRBJ2-3
abundance: many
d_gene: NA
v_gene: TRBV13
CDR3aa: CASSLLGADTQYF
CDR3nt: TGTGCCAGCAGCTTATTAGGGGCCGATACGCAGTATTTT

j_gene: TRBJ1-1
abundance: many
d_gene: NA
v_gene: TRBV10-2
CDR3aa: CASRTGPSNTEAFF
CDR3nt: TGCGCCAGCAGAACCGGGCCCTCAAACACTGAAGCTTTCTTT

j_gene: TRBJ2-5
abundance: NA
d_gene: NA
v_gene: TRBV7-9
CDR3aa: CASSPQLRETQYF
CDR3nt: TGTGCCAGCAGCCCCCAGTTGAGAGAGACCCAGTACTTC

j_gene: TRBJ2-5
abundance: many
d_gene: NA
v_gene: TRBV11-1
CDR3aa: CASSSHWMGQETQYF
CDR3nt: TGTGCCAGCAGCTCGCATTGGATGGGCCAAGAGACCCAGTACTTC

j_gene: TRBJ2-1
abundance: many
d_gene: NA
v_gene: TRBV3-1
CDR3aa: CASSQGIGSYNEQFF
CDR3nt: TGTGCCAGCAGCCAAGGTATCGGGTCCTACAATGAGCAGTTCTTC

j_gene: TRBJ2-1
abundance: many
d_gene: TRBD2
v_gene: TRBV6-1
CDR3aa: CASSANGLAGSNEQFF
CDR3nt: TGTGCCAGCAGTGCAAACGGACTAGCGGGGAGCAATGAGCAGTTCTTC

j_gene: TRBJ2-7
abundance: NA
d_gene: NA
v_gene: TRBV11-2
CDR3aa: CPSTDGYYEQYF
CDR3nt: TGTCCCAGCACCGATGGGTACTACGAGCAGTACTTC

j_gene: TRBJ2-2
abundance: many
d_gene: NA
v_gene: TRBV12-3/TRBV12-4
CDR3aa: CASRTPTGELFF
CDR3nt: TGTGCCAGCAGGACACCGACCGGGGAGCTGTTTTTT

j_gene: TRBJ1-2
abundance: many
d_gene: NA
v_gene: TRBV14
CDR3aa: CASSQGEEGYTF
CDR3nt: TGTGCCAGCAGCCAAGGTGAGGAAGGCTACACCTTC

j_gene: TRBJ1-4
abundance: many
d_gene: TRBD1
v_gene: TRBV10-2
CDR3aa: CASSGQGREKLFF
CDR3nt: TGCGCCAGCAGTGGACAGGGGCGTGAAAAACTGTTTTTT

j_gene: TRBJ2-7
abundance: NA
d_gene: NA
v_gene: TRBV10-3
CDR3aa: CAISEPATGGNSYEQYF
CDR3nt: TGTGCCATCAGTGAACCGGCGACAGGTGGAAACTCCTACGAGCAGTACTTC

j_gene: TRBJ2-7
abundance: NA
d_gene: NA
v_gene: TRBV9
CDR3aa: CASSVDGGTNYEQYF
CDR3nt: TGTGCCAGCAGCGTAGATGGAGGGACGAACTACGAGCAGTACTTC

j_gene: TRBJ2-5
abundance: many
d_gene: NA
v_gene: TRBV5-6
CDR3aa: CASSPIAGDQETQYF
CDR3nt: TGTGCCAGCAGCCCCATCGCAGGGGACCAAGAGACCCAGTACTTC

j_gene: TRBJ2-3
abundance: many
d_gene: NA
v_gene: TRBV12-3/TRBV12-4
CDR3aa: CASSLRPDHTQYF
CDR3nt: TGTGCCAGCAGTTTAAGGCCTGATCATACGCAGTATTTT

j_gene: TRBJ2-1
abundance: few
d_gene: TRBD2
v_gene: TRBV6-1
CDR3aa: CASSETSGGFYNEQFF
CDR3nt: TGTGCCAGCAGCGAGACTAGCGGGGGGTTCTACAATGAGCAGTTCTTC

j_gene: TRBJ2-7
abundance: few
d_gene: TRBD2
v_gene: TRBV27
CDR3aa: CASSSASGGSYEQYF
CDR3nt: TGTGCCAGCAGTTCGGCTAGCGGGGGGTCCTACGAGCAGTACTTC

j_gene: TRBJ2-5
abundance: many
d_gene: TRBD2
v_gene: TRBV27
CDR3aa: CASSLDGLVWETQYF
CDR3nt: TGTGCCAGCAGTCTCGATGGACTAGTATGGGAGACCCAGTACTTC

j_gene: TRBJ2-3
abundance: few
d_gene: NA
v_gene: TRBV6-1
CDR3aa: CASSQGRSTDTQYF
CDR3nt: TGTGCCAGCAGCCAGGGGCGGTCCACAGATACGCAGTATTTT

j_gene: TRBJ1-4
abundance: many
d_gene: NA
v_gene: TRBV11-2
CDR3aa: CASSPSPANEKLFF
CDR3nt: TGTGCCAGCAGCCCATCGCCCGCTAATGAAAAACTGTTTTTT

j_gene: TRBJ1-4
abundance: many
d_gene: TRBD1
v_gene: TRBV30
CDR3aa: CAWSTGQGEEKLFF
CDR3nt: TGTGCCTGGAGTACGGGACAGGGGGAAGAAAAACTGTTTTTT

j_gene: TRBJ2-7
abundance: many
d_gene: NA
v_gene: TRBV5-6
CDR3aa: CASSLVGNSYEQYF
CDR3nt: TGTGCCAGCAGCTTGGTTGGAAACTCCTACGAGCAGTACTTC

j_gene: TRBJ1-4
abundance: many
d_gene: NA
v_gene: TRBV6-1
CDR3aa: CASRRGLANEKLFF
CDR3nt: TGTGCCAGCAGACGGGGGCTAGCTAATGAAAAACTGTTTTTT

j_gene: TRBJ2-1
abundance: many
d_gene: NA
v_gene: TRBV12-3/TRBV12-4
CDR3aa: CASSHQRTADEQFF
CDR3nt: TGTGCCAGCAGCCACCAGCGAACCGCGGATGAGCAGTTCTTC

j_gene: TRBJ2-3
abundance: NA
d_gene: TRBD2
v_gene: TRBV9
CDR3aa: CASSVAPSGMGTDTQYF
CDR3nt: TGTGCCAGCAGCGTAGCGCCTAGCGGGATGGGTACAGATACGCAGTATTTT

j_gene: TRBJ1-5
abundance: many
d_gene: TRBD1
v_gene: TRBV11-1
CDR3aa: CASSLVSQGGNQPQHF
CDR3nt: TGTGCCAGCAGCTTAGTCAGTCAGGGGGGCAATCAGCCCCAGCATTTT

j_gene: TRBJ2-7
abundance: medium-sized
d_gene: TRBD1
v_gene: TRBV19
CDR3aa: CASSIHGTGSYEQYF
CDR3nt: TGTGCCAGTAGTATTCACGGGACAGGATCCTACGAGCAGTACTTC

j_gene: TRBJ2-2
abundance: many
d_gene: NA
v_gene: TRBV6-1
CDR3aa: CASSQQGPDTGELFF
CDR3nt: TGTGCCAGCAGTCAACAGGGTCCGGACACCGGGGAGCTGTTTTTT

j_gene: TRBJ2-5
abundance: many
d_gene: NA
v_gene: TRBV10-2
CDR3aa: CASSRTEAETQYF
CDR3nt: TGCGCCAGCAGTCGGACAGAGGCGGAGACCCAGTACTTC

j_gene: TRBJ2-1
abundance: once
d_gene: TRBD2
v_gene: TRBV20-1
CDR3aa: CSATRGTSGRRGNEQFF
CDR3nt: TGCAGTGCTACCCGAGGGACTAGCGGGAGGAGAGGCAATGAGCAGTTCTTC

j_gene: TRBJ2-2
abundance: many
d_gene: NA
v_gene: TRBV15
CDR3aa: CATSRARGTGELFF
CDR3nt: TGTGCCACCAGCAGAGCCAGGGGCACCGGGGAGCTGTTTTTT

j_gene: TRBJ1-2
abundance: NA
d_gene: NA
v_gene: TRBV29-1
CDR3aa: CSVWIGRVGYGYTF
CDR3nt: TGCAGCGTTTGGATCGGAAGAGTGGGCTATGGCTACACCTTC

j_gene: TRBJ2-6
abundance: NA
d_gene: NA
v_gene: TRBV6-2/TRBV6-3
CDR3aa: CASTYFIEGSGANVLTF
CDR3nt: TGTGCCAGCACTTACTTTATTGAGGGGTCTGGGGCCAACGTCCTGACTTTC

j_gene: TRBJ2-1
abundance: many
d_gene: TRBD1
v_gene: TRBV18
CDR3aa: CASSPAVGTVLSEQFF
CDR3nt: TGTGCCAGCTCACCAGCGGTGGGGACAGTACTAAGTGAGCAGTTCTTC

j_gene: TRBJ2-1
abundance: many
d_gene: TRBD2
v_gene: TRBV11-3
CDR3aa: CASSLLAAGRYNEQFF
CDR3nt: TGTGCCAGCAGCTTACTAGCGGCGGGCCGCTACAATGAGCAGTTCTTC

j_gene: TRBJ2-1
abundance: many
d_gene: TRBD1
v_gene: TRBV24-1
CDR3aa: CATNKRQGEEQFF
CDR3nt: TGTGCCACCAACAAGCGACAGGGTGAGGAGCAGTTCTTC

j_gene: TRBJ1-1
abundance: many
d_gene: TRBD1
v_gene: TRBV19
CDR3aa: CASTSRDRATPLNTEAFF
CDR3nt: TGTGCCAGTACCTCCCGGGACAGGGCCACCCCACTGAACACTGAAGCTTTCTTT

j_gene: TRBJ2-7
abundance: many
d_gene: NA
v_gene: TRBV13
CDR3aa: CASSPPGGLTTYEQYF
CDR3nt: TGTGCCAGCAGCCCGCCGGGGGGCCTTACCACCTACGAGCAGTACTTC